The sequence of this TCR beta chain was determined in a study of blood T cell repertoires in COVID-19. CDR3 length equals 14 residues. Germline CDR1 and CDR2: MNHEY and SMNVEV (reference sequence). V shed 8 bases and J shed 6 bases, with 16 bases lying between them. Some clones are missing from TCRdb's copy, which holds only in-frame ones; the method was immunoSEQ multiplex PCR. Among approximately 180,000 clones listed, 82% were seen once. J is TRBJ1-4 and V is TRBV27, with a weak D call TRBD1 (6 bases). This receptor was obtained from a woman in her sixties with acute COVID-19. The sequenced sample consisted of PBMCs or T cells enriched from blood (not recorded which). The CDR3 protein is CASGTGIGDEKLFF. CDR3 bases: TGTGCCAGCGGCACAGGGATAGGGGATGAAAAACTGTTTTTT.